These 24 T cell receptor beta chains came from one sample sequenced in a study of T cells in narcolepsy. Measured with immunoSEQ multiplex PCR; TCRdb has only the in-frame clones, and not every one. The table records roughly 35,000 clones, around 80% of them present only once. Material: memory (CD45RA-) CD4+ T cells from blood. All receptors come from a human donor in good health.

This chain joins TRBV7-2 and TRBJ2-2; either TRBD1 or TRBD2 may fit D (5 bases each). The CDR3 length is 14 residues. The V gene lost 8 bases and the J gene lost 6 bases, with 16 bases spanning the gap. The V gene's germline CDR1 is SGHTA and CDR2 FQGNSA. This CDR3 is CASGPTGPAGELFF. The CDR3 coding sequence is TGTGCCAGCGGCCCCACGGGACCAGCCGGGGAGCTGTTTTTT.

The CDR3, as DNA: TGTGCCAGCAGCTTAGCCAGGGGACTGGAGACCCAGTACTTC. It yields the protein CASSLARGLETQYF. V and J are TRBV7-9 and TRBJ2-5; D may match TRBD1 or TRBD2 (6 bases each). CDR1 is SEHNR and CDR2 is FQNEAQ in the germline V gene (reference sequence). V was pared by 0 bases and J by 5 bases, with 10 bases between. This CDR3 region has 14 residues. Using reference TRBV7-9 and TRBJ2-5 for the parts outside the CDR3, the full variable domain is DTGVSQNPRHKITKRGQNVTFRCDPISEHNRLYWYRQTLGQGPEFLTYFQNEAQLEKSRLLSDRFSAERPKGSFSTLEIQRTEQGDSAMYLCASSLARGLETQYFGPGTRLLVL.

The chain combines TRBV7-9 with TRBJ2-3; 7 bases are a match to TRBD1. Germline values: CDR1 SEHNR, CDR2 FQNEAQ (reference sequence). The CDR3 is 15 residues long. V shed 2 bases, J shed 0 bases, and the junction held 2 bases outside the gene matches. The CDR3 here is CASSLRGGSTDTQYF. CDR3 coding DNA: TGTGCCAGCAGCTTACGAGGGGGCAGCACAGATACGCAGTATTTT.

This clone has only one observation. The chain joins TRBV7-9 to TRBJ1-1; 8 bases are shared with TRBD1. There are 14 residues in the CDR3. Germline V CDR1 and CDR2: SEHNR, FQNEAQ (reference sequence). V lost 1 base, J lost 4 bases, and 2 bases stayed unmatched. CDR3: CASSLEGTGTEAFF. The CDR3 DNA reads as TGTGCCAGCAGCTTAGAAGGGACAGGCACTGAAGCTTTCTTT.

This clone has just a few counts. This chain uses TRBV2 with TRBJ2-7; no clear D gene. The CDR3 is 12 amino acids. The germline V gene encodes CDR1 SNHLY and CDR2 FYNNEI. V lost 0 bases, J lost 3 bases, and 3 bases lay in between. This chain's CDR3 is CASSEAVYEQYF. The DNA for the CDR3 is TGTGCCAGCAGTGAAGCTGTCTACGAGCAGTACTTC.

This rearrangement joins TRBV28 to TRBJ1-2; D unresolved. The V end was cut by 5 bases, the J end by 2 bases, with 9 bases between. The CDR3 extends over 13 amino acids. CDR1 is MDHEN and CDR2 is SYDVKM in the germline V gene. As DNA, the CDR3 is TGTGCCAGCAGTCCCCCCAAGAACTATGGCTACACCTTC. Its protein product is CASSPPKNYGYTF.

The genes are TRBV10-3 and TRBJ2-5, with 8 bases identical to TRBD2. Near its end, the DNA agrees better with TRBJ2-7, so the J call may be wrong. The germline CDR1 and CDR2 sequences are ENHRY and SYGVKD. This CDR3 region has 15 residues. CDR3: CAISPGAGGSVEQYF. Written as DNA, the CDR3 is TGTGCCATCAGCCCCGGGGCGGGAGGCTCCGTCGAGCAGTACTTC.

The table lists this clone with a few counts. The genes are TRBV5-4 and TRBJ2-2; D unclear. The CDR3 sequence is 13 residues long. Trimming cost V 3 bases and J 6 bases, with 9 bases left between them. CDR1 and CDR2 from the germline V gene are SGHNT and YYREEE (reference sequence). Here the CDR3 DNA reads TGTGCCAGCAGCTCGACGGACCCCGGGGAGCTGTTTTTT. This gives the protein CASSSTDPGELFF.

The sample holds one count of this clone. CDR3 DNA sequence: TGTGCCAGCAGTTACTTTTTCCCCGCGGGTACGCAGTATTTT. Amino acid sequence: CASSYFFPAGTQYF. The V gene is TRBV6-6, the J gene TRBJ2-3, with D perhaps matching TRBD2 (5 bases). CDR1 and CDR2 (germline): MNHNY, SVGAGI (reference sequence). The CDR3 has 14 amino acids. The V end lost 1 base, the J end lost 8 bases, and 13 bases lay between the germline ends.

The V and J genes are TRBV7-2 and TRBJ2-2, with 10 nucleotides matching TRBD1. The length of the CDR3 is 17 residues. Germline CDR1 reads SGHTA; CDR2 reads FQGNSA. With V trimmed by 3 bases and J by 2 bases, 6 bases remained unmatched. The CDR3 reads CASSLTGGALNTGELFF. The CDR3 DNA reads TGTGCCAGCAGCTTGACAGGGGGCGCATTAAACACCGGGGAGCTGTTTTTT.

J is TRBJ2-4 and V is TRBV7-7, with 11 bases fitting TRBD1. V was pared by 4 bases and J by 3 bases, with 8 bases of the junction left unmatched. The CDR3 is 17 residues long. Germline values: CDR1 SSHAT, CDR2 FNYEAQ (reference sequence). This chain's CDR3 is CASSSPGQGVVKNIQYF. Here the CDR3 DNA reads TGTGCCAGCAGCTCCCCGGGACAGGGGGTGGTCAAAAACATTCAGTACTTC.

V usage is TRBV6-5 and J usage is TRBJ2-7; 10 nucleotides match TRBD2. Germline V gene sequence: CDR1 MNHEY, CDR2 SVGAGI. The CDR3 has 15 amino acids. V lost 7 bases to trimming and J lost 5 bases; unmatched junction nucleotides: 11. CDR3 sequence: CASIPNMLAGDEQYF. The CDR3 nucleotides read TGTGCCAGCATCCCTAATATGCTAGCGGGGGACGAGCAGTACTTC.

The rearrangement uses TRBV5-4 and TRBJ2-1, with a weak D call TRBD2 (5 bases). CDR1 and CDR2 from the germline V gene are SGHNT and YYREEE (reference sequence). Deletions cut 4 bases from V and 4 bases from J, with 15 bases between. There are 15 residues in the CDR3. CDR3 region: CASSRRTPEYNEQFF. As DNA, the CDR3 is TGTGCCAGCAGCCGGCGGACTCCTGAATACAATGAGCAGTTCTTC.

In this sample, this clone turned up a few times. The junction departs from germline at one end; a sequencing error may be responsible. The rearrangement links TRBV10-3 to TRBJ2-7; the match to TRBD1 covers 8 bases. The CDR3 consists of 12 residues. Germline CDR1 ENHRY, CDR2 SYGVKD. CDR3 protein: CAIRDDRGPGGF. The CDR3 nucleotides read TGTGCCATCAGAGATGACAGGGGACCGGGTGGCTTC.

The sample holds one count of this clone. The V call is TRBV5-1, the J call TRBJ2-3, with D possibly called TRBD1 or TRBD2 (6 bases each). Germline V gene data show CDR1 as SGHRS and CDR2 as YFSETQ. The CDR3 length is 14 residues. Trimming pared 7 bases from V and 4 bases from J, leaving 16 bases between. In nucleotides, the CDR3 is TGCGCCAGCCGCCCCGCCGGGGGCGCAGATACGCAGTATTTT. Protein: CASRPAGGADTQYF.

V is TRBV5-1 and J is TRBJ1-3; 10 bases fit TRBD1. This CDR3 has 14 amino acids. CDR1 and CDR2 (germline): SGHRS, YFSETQ. V was clipped by 3 bases and J by 8 bases; unmatched bases: 5. CDR3 DNA sequence: TGCGCCAGCAGCTCGACAGGGGGCTCGGACACCATATATTTT. Its protein is CASSSTGGSDTIYF.

The chain uses TRBV5-1 and TRBJ1-6; TRBD1 might be the D (5 bases). CDR1 is SGHRS and CDR2 is YFSETQ in the germline V gene. This CDR3 has 15 amino acids. The ends were cut back, 4 bases at V and 3 bases at J, with 11 bases in the middle. The CDR3 nucleotides read TGCGCCAGCAGCCTAGGGGACGGCTATAATTCACCCCTCCACTTT. Amino acid sequence: CASSLGDGYNSPLHF.

V usage is TRBV11-3 and J usage is TRBJ2-1, with 8 bases aligning to TRBD1. The CDR3 covers 14 residues. The junction had 7 bases not matched to a gene; V was cut back by 5 bases and J by 7 bases. CDR1 is SGHNT and CDR2 is YENEEA in the germline V gene. The CDR3 region has the DNA TGTGCCAGCAGCCCGGATGACAGGGGTAATGAGCAGTTCTTC. Its translation is CASSPDDRGNEQFF.

This chain uses TRBV10-3 with TRBJ1-1; possible D gene TRBD1, 6 bases. V lost 0 bases and J lost 4, with 9 bases in between. The CDR3 has 14 residues. The germline CDR1 and CDR2 sequences are ENHRY and SYGVKD. The CDR3 DNA is TGTGCCATCAGTGAGTCGGGGGGGCGCACTGAAGCTTTCTTT. Protein product: CAISESGGRTEAFF.

This clone was seen a few times. The chain couples TRBV4-3 to TRBJ2-1; D is uncertain. V was shortened by 0 bases and J by 0 bases, with 6 bases between the two germline ends. This CDR3 comprises 15 residues. Germline V gene lookup returns CDR1 LGHNA and CDR2 YSLEER. The CDR3 sequence: CASSQETYSYNEQFF. The CDR3 region has the DNA TGCGCCAGCAGCCAAGAAACGTACTCCTACAATGAGCAGTTCTTC.

The chain has TRBV5-8 and TRBJ1-1; no reliable D call. Germline V CDR1 and CDR2: SGHTS, YDEGEE. The V and J ends lost 2 bases and 7 bases respectively, with 6 bases between them. The CDR3 runs 11 residues. For the CDR3, the DNA is TGTGCCAGCAGCTTTCCTGGTGAAGCTTTCTTT. This sequence encodes CASSFPGEAFF.

DNA of the CDR3: TGTGCCAGCAGTTCCCCGGGGGGGGCCAACGTCCTGACTTTC. This translates into CASSSPGGANVLTF. The chain joins TRBV28 to TRBJ2-6, with D maybe TRBD2 (5 bases). V was trimmed by 4 bases and J by 4 bases, leaving 8 bases between them. Germline loops: CDR1 MDHEN, CDR2 SYDVKM. The CDR3 is 14 residues long.

In this sample, this clone turned up once. The chain joins TRBV9 to TRBJ1-3; D unclear. The CDR3 has 14 residues. The V gene lost 0 bases and the J gene lost 0 bases, with 4 bases spanning the gap. Germline V gene lookup returns CDR1 SGDLS and CDR2 YYNGEE. This CDR3 reads CASSVVSSGNTIYF. Written as DNA, the CDR3 is TGTGCCAGCAGCGTAGTGAGCTCTGGAAACACCATATATTTT.

V is TRBV5-4 and J is TRBJ2-2, with 12 bases identical to TRBD2. The trim removed 0 bases at V and 7 bases at J, leaving 4 bases unmatched. This CDR3 region has 16 residues. Germline V gives CDR1 SGHNT, CDR2 YYREEE (reference sequence). The CDR3 loop is CASSLGLAGVGGELFF. In nucleotides, the CDR3 is TGTGCCAGCAGCTTGGGACTAGCGGGAGTGGGCGGGGAGCTGTTTTTT. The full variable domain, completed using reference TRBV5-4 and TRBJ2-2, is ETGVTQSPTHLIKTRGQQVTLRCSSQSGHNTVSWYQQALGQGPQFIFQYYREEENGRGNFPPRFSGLQFPNYSSELNVNALELDDSALYLCASSLGLAGVGGELFFGEGSRLTVL.